Below are 9 T cell receptor beta chains sequenced from a single sample in a study of blood T cell repertoires in COVID-19. TCRdb keeps only in-frame clones here, not all; method: immunoSEQ multiplex PCR. The sample contains tens of thousands of clones, approximately 74% of which appear only once. The sequenced material came from peripheral blood. These receptors were taken from a man aged 65 to 85 with COVID-19, enrolled during active disease.

V gene TRBV28 combines with J gene TRBJ2-7; D is ambiguous. Per the germline V gene, CDR1 is MDHEN and CDR2 is SYDVKM. The CDR3 has 13 amino acids. Trimming took off 2 bases at V and 1 base at J, with 6 bases between the two ends. The CDR3, as DNA: TGTGCCAGCAGTTTAGTCCAGTCCTACGAGCAGTACTTC. Encoded protein: CASSLVQSYEQYF.

This clone was seen only a few times. The chain links TRBV7-2 to TRBJ2-3; TRBD2 aligns across 7 bases. V shed 2 bases, J shed 3 bases, and the junction held 8 bases outside the gene matches. Germline-derived CDR1 and CDR2 are SGHTA and FQGNSA. This CDR3 comprises 16 residues. DNA for the CDR3: TGTGCCAGCAGCTTAAGGCGGGTAGCGGGTACAGATACGCAGTATTTT. The encoded protein is CASSLRRVAGTDTQYF.

The chain couples TRBV29-1 to TRBJ1-1, with 7 positions matching TRBD1. After removal of 3 bases from V and 4 bases from J, the junction contained 5 bases not matched to a gene. Germline-derived CDR1 and CDR2 are SQVTM and ANQGSEA. CDR3 length equals 13 residues. The CDR3 sequence: CSVEKGASTEAFF. For the CDR3, the DNA is TGCAGCGTTGAGAAGGGGGCGAGCACTGAAGCTTTCTTT.

The rearrangement joins TRBV4-1 to TRBJ2-7; possible D gene TRBD2, 6 bases. Trimming cost V 0 bases and J 3 bases, with 15 bases left between them. Germline V CDR1 and CDR2: MGHRA, YSYEKL. The CDR3 consists of 16 residues. DNA for the CDR3: TGCGCCAGCAGCCAAGAACCCCCCGAGGAGGGCTACGAGCAGTACTTC. Amino acid sequence: CASSQEPPEEGYEQYF.

This clone turned up a few times. The CDR3 sequence is CASSRPRGDSSYNEQFF. The CDR3 coding sequence is TGTGCCAGCAGCCGACCACGGGGGGATAGCTCCTACAATGAGCAGTTCTTC. This sequence joins TRBV5-6 and TRBJ2-1; TRBD2 matches at 7 bases. V shed 4 bases and J 0 bases; nucleotides not matched to a gene: 10. Germline V gene sequence: CDR1 SGHDT, CDR2 YYEEEE. The CDR3 consists of 17 residues.

With respect to this clone: One end of the junction varies from germline; a read error may be responsible. This rearrangement joins TRBV7-2 to TRBJ2-7; TRBD2 aligns across 15 bases. This CDR3 is 17 amino acids long. Germline CDR1 SGHTA, CDR2 FQGNSA. The CDR3 spells CAGSPAPGLAGGGEQYF. The CDR3 nucleotides are TGTGCCGGCAGCCCCGCCCCGGGACTAGCGGGAGGTGGCGAGCAGTACTTC.

This rearrangement joins TRBV5-4 to TRBJ2-7; 12 positions match TRBD2. This CDR3 has 14 amino acids. The junction had 1 base not matched to a gene; V was cut back by 1 base and J by 5 bases. Germline lookup yields CDR1 SGHNT and CDR2 YYREEE (reference sequence). The CDR3 nucleotides are TGTGCCAGCAGCTTGAGACTAGCGGGAGACGAGCAGTACTTC. It is translated as CASSLRLAGDEQYF.

This clone was seen just once. The genes are TRBV27 and TRBJ1-1; a possible D gene is TRBD1 (5 bases). CDR1 and CDR2 (germline): MNHEY, SMNVEV (reference sequence). The CDR3 spans 14 residues. V dropped 2 bases and J dropped 8 bases, with 15 bases sitting between them. The CDR3 protein is CASSLTRDSGEAFF. The CDR3 DNA reads as TGTGCCAGCAGTTTAACCAGGGATAGTGGGGAAGCTTTCTTT.

The rearrangement joins TRBV14 to TRBJ2-1, with 8 bases matching TRBD1. The germline V gene has CDR1 SGHDN and CDR2 FVKESK. This CDR3 is built from 15 residues. Unmatched junction bases numbered 3, after V lost 0 bases and J lost 5 bases. In DNA form, the CDR3 reads TGTGCCAGCAGCCAAGATTGGGACAGGAACAATGAGCAGTTCTTC. Translating it yields CASSQDWDRNNEQFF.